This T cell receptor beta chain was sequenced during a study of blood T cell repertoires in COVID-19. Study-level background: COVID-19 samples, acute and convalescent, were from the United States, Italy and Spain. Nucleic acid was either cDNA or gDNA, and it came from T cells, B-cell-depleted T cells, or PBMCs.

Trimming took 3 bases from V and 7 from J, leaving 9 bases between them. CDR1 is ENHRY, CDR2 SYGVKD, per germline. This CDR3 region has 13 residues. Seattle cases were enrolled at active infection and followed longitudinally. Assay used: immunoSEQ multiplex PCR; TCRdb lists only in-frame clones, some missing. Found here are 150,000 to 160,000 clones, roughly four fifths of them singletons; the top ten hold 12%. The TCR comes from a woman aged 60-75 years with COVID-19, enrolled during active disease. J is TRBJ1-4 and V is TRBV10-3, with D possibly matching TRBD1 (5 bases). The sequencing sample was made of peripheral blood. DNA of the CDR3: TGTGCCATCAGTGAACCGGGGGTTGAAAAACTGTTTTTT. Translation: CAISEPGVEKLFF.